This T cell receptor beta chain originates from a study of tumor-infiltrating lymphocytes in primary liver carcinoma. About the research overall: The yield of productive TCRbeta reads per sample was roughly 3.5 to 7.13 million and was similar across tissue types.

A constant-region primer served to make TCR beta cDNA from around 540 ng total RNA. Three rounds of nested multiplex PCR with slightly modified ARM-PCR produced TCR beta libraries. TRBV1-TRBV30 forward and Cbeta reverse primers drove the first two approximately 10-cycle rounds. TCRdb reprocessed the multiplex PCR reads with MiXCR, giving one entry per CDR3 protein. The sample consists of 90,000 to 150,000 distinct CDR3 sequences, around 70% of them appearing once. Between the trimmed V and J ends, which lost 3 bases and 1 base, there was a span of 5 bases. From germline, CDR1 is KGHDR and CDR2 SFDVKD. This CDR3 has 13 residues. Study results and limitations: Lesser overlap characterized tumor-adjacent and tumor-blood pairs relative to tumor region pairs.

About this clonotype: Its antigen is still unknown.

Co-extracting RNA and DNA was done with roughly 17-31 mg of unsorted bulk tissue as input. Sequencing input: tumor-adjacent normal liver tissue. The source of this sequence is a woman aged 60-75 years with primary liver carcinoma and hepatitis B virus infection. The chain uses TRBV24-1 and TRBJ1-1, with D uncertain. The CDR3 here is CATSDTSNTEAFF. The CDR3 DNA reads TGTGCCACCAGTGATACATCGAACACTGAAGCTTTCTTT.